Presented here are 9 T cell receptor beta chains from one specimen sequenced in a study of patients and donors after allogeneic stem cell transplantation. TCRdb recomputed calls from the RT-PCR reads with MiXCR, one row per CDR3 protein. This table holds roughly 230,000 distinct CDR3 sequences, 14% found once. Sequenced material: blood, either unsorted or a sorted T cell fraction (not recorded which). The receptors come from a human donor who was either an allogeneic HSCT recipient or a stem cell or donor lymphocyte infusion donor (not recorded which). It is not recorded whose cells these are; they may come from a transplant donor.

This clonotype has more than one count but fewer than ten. In DNA, the CDR3 is TGCAGTGCTAGTCCTCAAGGCTTGAACACTGAAGCTTTCTTT. Translating it yields CSASPQGLNTEAFF. The V and J genes are TRBV20-1 and TRBJ1-1; D is uncertain. Germline loops: CDR1 DFQATT, CDR2 SNEGSKA (reference sequence). The germline V and J ends were trimmed by 3 bases and 0 bases, with 11 bases remaining between them. The CDR3 consists of 14 residues.

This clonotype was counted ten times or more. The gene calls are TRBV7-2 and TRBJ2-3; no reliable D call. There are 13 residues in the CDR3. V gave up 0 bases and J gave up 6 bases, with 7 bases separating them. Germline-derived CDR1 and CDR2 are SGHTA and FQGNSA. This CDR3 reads CASSLAQWDTQYF. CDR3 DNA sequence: TGTGCCAGCAGCTTAGCCCAGTGGGATACGCAGTATTTT.

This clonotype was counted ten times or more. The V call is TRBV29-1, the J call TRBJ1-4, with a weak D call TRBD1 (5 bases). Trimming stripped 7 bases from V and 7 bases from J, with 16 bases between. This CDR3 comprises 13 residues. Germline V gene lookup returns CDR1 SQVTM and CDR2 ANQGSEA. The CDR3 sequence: CSAPDPRGEKLFF. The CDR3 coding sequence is TGCAGCGCTCCGGATCCAAGGGGTGAAAAACTGTTTTTT.

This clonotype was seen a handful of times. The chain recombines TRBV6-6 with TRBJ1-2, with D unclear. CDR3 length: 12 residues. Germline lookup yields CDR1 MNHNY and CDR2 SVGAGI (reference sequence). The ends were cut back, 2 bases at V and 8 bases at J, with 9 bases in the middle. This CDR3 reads CASSYRADGYTF. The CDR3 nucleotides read TGTGCCAGCAGTTACAGGGCGGACGGCTACACCTTC.

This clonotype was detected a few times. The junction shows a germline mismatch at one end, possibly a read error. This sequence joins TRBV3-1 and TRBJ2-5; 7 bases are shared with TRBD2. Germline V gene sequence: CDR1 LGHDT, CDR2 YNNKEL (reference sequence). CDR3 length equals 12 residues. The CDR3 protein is CASSQDRGLEDF. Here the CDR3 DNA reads TGTGCCAGCAGCCAAGATCGAGGACTAGAGGACTTC.

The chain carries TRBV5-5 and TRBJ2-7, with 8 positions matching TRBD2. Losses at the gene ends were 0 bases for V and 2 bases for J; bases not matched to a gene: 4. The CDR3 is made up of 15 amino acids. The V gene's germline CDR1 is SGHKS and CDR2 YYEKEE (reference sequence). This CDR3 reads CASSLASGRTYEQYF. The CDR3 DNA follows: TGTGCCAGCAGCTTGGCGAGCGGGAGAACCTACGAGCAGTACTTC. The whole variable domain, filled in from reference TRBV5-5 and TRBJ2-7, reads DAGVTQSPTHLIKTRGQQVTLRCSPISGHKSVSWYQQVLGQGPQFIFQYYEKEERGRGNFPDRFSARQFPNYSSELNVNALLLGDSALYLCASSLASGRTYEQYFGPGTRLTVT.

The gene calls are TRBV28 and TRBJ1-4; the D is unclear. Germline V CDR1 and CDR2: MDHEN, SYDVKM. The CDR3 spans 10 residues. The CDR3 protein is CASSQEKLFF. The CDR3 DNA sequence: TGTGCGTCGTCGCAGGAAAAACTGTTTTTT.

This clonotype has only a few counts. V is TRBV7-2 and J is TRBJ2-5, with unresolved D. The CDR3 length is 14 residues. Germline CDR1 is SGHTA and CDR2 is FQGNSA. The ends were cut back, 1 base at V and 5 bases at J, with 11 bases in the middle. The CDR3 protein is CASSLVVGRETQYF. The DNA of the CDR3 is TGTGCCAGCAGCTTAGTGGTGGGCCGGGAGACCCAGTACTTC.

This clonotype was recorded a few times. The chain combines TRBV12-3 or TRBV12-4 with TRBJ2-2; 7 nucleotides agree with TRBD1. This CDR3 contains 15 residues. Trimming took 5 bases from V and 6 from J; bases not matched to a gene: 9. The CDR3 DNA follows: TGTGCCAGCAGTGCCCGGGACAGTTATGCCGGGGAGCTGTTTTTT. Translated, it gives CASSARDSYAGELFF.